The subject of this entry is one TCR beta chain. Its antigen remains unidentified. This CDR3 spans 15 amino acids. Germline V CDR1 and CDR2: MGHRA, YSYEKL. The V segment lost 4 bases and the J segment 4 bases; nucleotides outside the gene matches: 8. The sample belongs to a study of CD8+ T cells in alopecia areata. Study at large: Treated patients received oral tofacitinib, 5 to 10 mg twice daily.

Sequencing templates came from extracted RNA that was reverse transcribed into cDNA. The repertoire was sequenced with immunoSEQ multiplex PCR; TCRdb's copy has only in-frame clones and lacks some. The sample contains some 220,000 clones, more than 45% of which appear only once. General observations from the study: Under tofacitinib, numerous expanded lesional clonotypes remained detectable in scalp and blood. With just one nonresponder, it is still uncertain whether baseline CD8+ expansion relates to response.

Treatment described: oral pan-JAK inhibitor, 5-10 mg twice daily. The input for sequencing was CD4+ T cells sorted from blood, taken at week 4, from a patient treated with tofacitinib. V is TRBV4-1 and J is TRBJ2-3; 7 nucleotides match TRBD2. This clonotype was sampled from a human donor with alopecia areata. The CDR3 is CASSLRQRGADTQYF. In DNA, the CDR3 is TGCGCCAGCAGCCTCCGTCAGCGGGGTGCAGATACGCAGTATTTT.